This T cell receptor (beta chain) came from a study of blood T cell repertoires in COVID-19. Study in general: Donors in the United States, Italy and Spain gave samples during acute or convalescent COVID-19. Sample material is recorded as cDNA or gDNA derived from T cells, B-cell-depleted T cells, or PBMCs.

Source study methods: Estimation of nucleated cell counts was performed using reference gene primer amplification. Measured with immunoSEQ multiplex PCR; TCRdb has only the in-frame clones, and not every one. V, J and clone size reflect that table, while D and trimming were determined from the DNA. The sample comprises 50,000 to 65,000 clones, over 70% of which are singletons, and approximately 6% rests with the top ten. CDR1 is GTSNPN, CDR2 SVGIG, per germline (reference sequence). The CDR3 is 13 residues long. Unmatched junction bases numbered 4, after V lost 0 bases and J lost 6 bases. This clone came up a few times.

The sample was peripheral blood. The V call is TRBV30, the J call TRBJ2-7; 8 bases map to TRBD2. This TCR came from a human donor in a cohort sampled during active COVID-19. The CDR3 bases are TGTGCCTGGAGTGTATTAGCGGGGAGCGAGCAGTACTTC. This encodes CAWSVLAGSEQYF.